These 20 T cell receptor beta chains share one sample of origin, sequenced in a study of vaccination and CD4 T cells after COVID-19. These receptors lack a known antigen. Treatment of the sample: roughly 10-day PBMC culture with coronavirus spike peptide pools or control peptides (ViraFEST assay). The Oncomine TCR Beta short-read assay was what sequenced the DNA obtained from cultured CD4+ T cells. In TCRdb, the PCR reads were re-called with MiXCR into one record per CDR3 protein. This sample carries 15,000 to 25,000 distinct CDR3 sequences, less than 50% of them seen once, and the ten largest clones take nearly 2.5%. Sequencing used CD4+ T cells from blood, cultured in vitro, obtained after SARS-CoV-2 vaccination. The source of these receptors is a human donor who had recovered from COVID-19.

This clonotype was picked up a small number of times. V gene TRBV9 combines with J gene TRBJ1-2; 8 bases agree with TRBD1. CDR3 length equals 14 residues. Germline values: CDR1 SGDLS, CDR2 YYNGEE. V lost 0 bases to trimming and J lost 8 bases; unmatched junction nucleotides: 6. In DNA form, the CDR3 reads TGTGCCAGCAGCGTAGCGGGCAGGGGGCACGGCTACACCTTC. It is translated as CASSVAGRGHGYTF. Looking up the rest from reference TRBV9 and TRBJ1-2 gives the full variable domain: DSGVTQTPKHLITATGQRVTLRCSPRSGDLSVYWYQQSLDQGLQFLIQYYNGEERAKGNILERFSAQQFPDLHSELNLSSLELGDSALYFCASSVAGRGHGYTFGSGTRLTVV.

This chain links TRBV27 with TRBJ2-7; 12 bases are a match to TRBD1. The CDR3 sequence is 16 residues long. Germline V lookup: CDR1 MNHEY, CDR2 SMNVEV (reference sequence). The trim removed 5 bases at V and 3 bases at J, leaving 8 bases unmatched. CDR3 DNA: TGTGCCAGCAGTCCCTCCGGGACAGGGGGCGTCTACGAGCAGTACTTC. Its translation is CASSPSGTGGVYEQYF.

This chain links TRBV20-1 with TRBJ2-5; D is uncertain. V lost 5 bases to trimming and J lost 2 bases, with 15 bases between them. CDR1 and CDR2 from the germline V gene are DFQATT and SNEGSKA (reference sequence). This CDR3 is built from 14 residues. CDR3 nucleotides: TGCAGTGCTGATCACAGTGGGGTTCAAGAGACCCAGTACTTC. Protein: CSADHSGVQETQYF.

This clonotype was found a few times. The V and J genes are TRBV28 and TRBJ2-5, with 11 positions matching TRBD2. Germline-derived CDR1 and CDR2 are MDHEN and SYDVKM. The CDR3 length is 13 residues. With 9 bases clipped from V and 2 bases from J, the junction kept 2 bases outside the gene matches. CDR3 loop: CASRLAGQETQYF. The CDR3 nucleotides are TGTGCCAGTCGACTAGCGGGACAAGAGACCCAGTACTTC.

The rearrangement links TRBV6-2 or TRBV6-3 to TRBJ2-3, with 10 bases fitting TRBD1. Trimming removed 6 bases from V and 5 bases from J; junction bases left unmatched: 5. The CDR3 totals 14 residues. From germline, CDR1 is MNHEY and CDR2 SVGEGT. The DNA of the CDR3 is TGTGCCAGCAGCCGGACAGGGGGGAGAGATACGCAGTATTTT. Its protein product is CASSRTGGRDTQYF.

The chain employs TRBV6-2 or TRBV6-3 and TRBJ1-2, with unresolved D. V was pared by 4 bases and J by 4 bases, with 13 bases between. Germline CDR1 is MNHEY and CDR2 is SVGEGT. This CDR3 is built from 14 residues. The CDR3 DNA is TGTGCCAGCAGTTCCTACATCGGGCGCTATGGCTACACCTTC. As protein: CASSSYIGRYGYTF.

This clonotype appeared once. The V call is TRBV6-1, the J call TRBJ1-6, with 8 bases lining up with TRBD1. Germline V gene sequence: CDR1 MNHNS, CDR2 SASEGT. Trimming cost V 4 bases and J 7 bases; bases outside gene matches: 6. This CDR3 is built from 15 residues. The CDR3 here is CASSGRTGPNSPLHF. The CDR3 DNA follows: TGTGCCAGCAGTGGTAGGACAGGGCCAAATTCACCCCTCCACTTT.

The gene calls are TRBV18 and TRBJ1-6; 12 bases align to TRBD1. Per the germline V gene, CDR1 is KGHSH and CDR2 is LQKENI. The CDR3 contains 16 residues. J was trimmed by 7 bases and V by 5 bases; bases with no gene match: 6. CDR3 coding DNA: TGTGCCAGCTCAGAGGGACAGGGGGCGTTGAATTCACCCCTCCACTTT. Encoded protein: CASSEGQGALNSPLHF.

This clonotype has just one count. The rearrangement links TRBV24-1 to TRBJ2-3; D is undetermined. There are 14 residues in the CDR3. The germline V and J ends were trimmed by 3 bases and 3 bases, with 9 bases remaining between them. The germline CDR1 and CDR2 sequences are KGHDR and SFDVKD. CDR3 nucleotides: TGTGCCACCAGTGATATGACACCGACAGATACGCAGTATTTT. It specifies CATSDMTPTDTQYF.

This clonotype was picked up one time. The chain carries TRBV11-3 and TRBJ2-7; 7 nucleotides line up with TRBD1. Germline trimming cut 4 bases from V and 3 bases from J; bases unmatched to any gene: 6. Per the germline V gene, CDR1 is SGHNT and CDR2 is YENEEA. The CDR3 has 14 amino acids. Here the CDR3 DNA reads TGTGCCAGCAGCTATCCCGGGACAGACTACGAGCAGTACTTC. It specifies CASSYPGTDYEQYF.

The chain has TRBV11-2 and TRBJ2-5; the match to TRBD1 covers 7 bases. The V gene end was trimmed by 4 bases and the J gene end by 5 bases; junction bases not matched to a gene: 4. Germline V gene lookup returns CDR1 SGHAT and CDR2 FQNNGV. CDR3 size: 13 residues. In nucleotides, the CDR3 is TGTGCCAGCAGCTCTGACAGGGACGAGACCCAGTACTTC. The encoded protein is CASSSDRDETQYF. The full variable domain, in which reference TRBV11-2 and TRBJ2-5 provide the parts outside the CDR3, is EAGVAQSPRYKIIEKRQSVAFWCNPISGHATLYWYQQILGQGPKLLIQFQNNGVVDDSQLPKDRFSAERLKGVDSTLKIQPAKLEDSAVYLCASSSDRDETQYFGPGTRLLVL.

The J gene is TRBJ2-3, the V gene TRBV7-2; TRBD2 matches 10 bases. This CDR3 has 21 residues. The trim removed 5 bases at V and 3 bases at J, leaving 23 bases unmatched. CDR1 is SGHTA, CDR2 FQGNSA, per germline. The CDR3: CASSRRILLSGRAPRTDTQYF. CDR3 sequence (DNA): TGTGCCAGCAGCCGACGTATTTTACTGAGCGGGAGGGCCCCGAGGACAGATACGCAGTATTTT.

The rearrangement links TRBV7-9 to TRBJ2-3; 7 bases are shared with TRBD1. This CDR3 is 15 amino acids long. The V and J ends lost 0 bases and 7 bases, in that order; junction bases with no gene match: 7. Germline assignment: CDR1 SEHNR and CDR2 FQNEAQ (reference sequence). CDR3 DNA sequence: TGTGCCAGCAGCTTAGCAGGGGGCGAAGGGCATACGCAGTATTTT. Its translation: CASSLAGGEGHTQYF.

The rearrangement joins TRBV2 to TRBJ2-2; TRBD1 agrees at 9 bases. This CDR3 region has 15 residues. Trimming removed 4 bases from V and 7 bases from J; junction bases left unmatched: 7. From germline, CDR1 is SNHLY and CDR2 FYNNEI. This CDR3 is CASSGRDRAYGELFF. The CDR3 DNA sequence: TGTGCCAGCAGTGGGAGGGACAGGGCTTACGGGGAGCTGTTTTTT.

The chain employs TRBV5-6 and TRBJ1-6, with a tentative D call TRBD1 (5 bases). The CDR3 is 17 residues long. V lost 4 bases to trimming and J lost 0 bases, with 14 bases between them. CDR1 and CDR2 from the germline V gene are SGHDT and YYEEEE. Here the CDR3 DNA reads TGTGCCAGCAGCCTATACCCGGGGGGCTCCTATAATTCACCCCTCCACTTT. Translated: CASSLYPGGSYNSPLHF. The full variable domain, with the rest looked up from reference TRBV5-6 and TRBJ1-6, is DAGVTQSPTHLIKTRGQQVTLRCSPKSGHDTVSWYQQALGQGPQFIFQYYEEEERQRGNFPDRFSGHQFPNYSSELNVNALLLGDSALYLCASSLYPGGSYNSPLHFGNGTRLTVT.

This clonotype came up a few times. V gene TRBV20-1 combines with J gene TRBJ2-3; D is possibly TRBD1 or TRBD2 (6 bases each). With 8 bases removed from V and 0 bases from J, the gap between germline ends came to 12 bases. Germline V lookup: CDR1 DFQATT, CDR2 SNEGSKA (reference sequence). The CDR3 has 13 amino acids. CDR3 sequence: CSKRGTSTDTQYF. CDR3 nucleotides: TGCAGTAAAAGGGGGACTAGCACAGATACGCAGTATTTT.

The rearrangement uses TRBV19 and TRBJ1-1; D is undetermined. This CDR3 comprises 13 residues. CDR1 and CDR2 from the germline V gene are LNHDA and SQIVND (reference sequence). Trimming removed 5 bases at V and 8 bases at J, with 15 bases between. The CDR3 DNA sequence: TGTGCCAGTAGTTCCTTAAGAAGACGGGAAGCTTTCTTT. It specifies CASSSLRRREAFF.

The chain has TRBV6-2 or TRBV6-3 and TRBJ1-5; D might be TRBD1 (5 bases). The CDR3 extends over 14 amino acids. The ends were cut back, 2 bases at V and 5 bases at J, with 10 bases in the middle. The V gene's germline CDR1 is MNHEY and CDR2 SVGEGT. Here the CDR3 reads CASSYRGLYQPQHF. DNA of the CDR3: TGTGCCAGCAGTTACCGGGGCCTCTATCAGCCCCAGCATTTT.

The chain joins TRBV20-1 to TRBJ2-7, with 9 bases fitting TRBD1. Germline assignment: CDR1 DFQATT and CDR2 SNEGSKA (reference sequence). The CDR3 extends over 14 amino acids. Trimming cost V 3 bases and J 2 bases; bases outside gene matches: 5. The CDR3 bases are TGCAGTGCTAGCCAAGGACAGGGGACCTACGAGCAGTACTTC. Protein product: CSASQGQGTYEQYF.

The rearrangement links TRBV12-3 or TRBV12-4 to TRBJ1-1; D unresolved. The CDR3 extends over 13 amino acids. The V and J ends lost 1 base and 4 bases respectively, with 7 bases between them. CDR3: CASSLGRPTEAFF. Here the CDR3 DNA reads TGTGCCAGCAGTTTAGGCCGGCCCACTGAAGCTTTCTTT.